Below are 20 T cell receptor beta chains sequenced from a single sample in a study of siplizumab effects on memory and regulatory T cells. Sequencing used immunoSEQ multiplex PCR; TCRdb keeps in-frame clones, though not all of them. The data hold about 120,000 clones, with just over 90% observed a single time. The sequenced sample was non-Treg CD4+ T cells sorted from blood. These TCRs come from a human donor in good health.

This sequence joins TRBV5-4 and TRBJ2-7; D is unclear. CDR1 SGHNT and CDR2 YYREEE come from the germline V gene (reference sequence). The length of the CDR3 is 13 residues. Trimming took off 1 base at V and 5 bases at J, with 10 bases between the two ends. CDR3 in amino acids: CASSLLDGHEQYF. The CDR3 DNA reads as TGTGCCAGCAGCTTGTTAGACGGACACGAGCAGTACTTC.

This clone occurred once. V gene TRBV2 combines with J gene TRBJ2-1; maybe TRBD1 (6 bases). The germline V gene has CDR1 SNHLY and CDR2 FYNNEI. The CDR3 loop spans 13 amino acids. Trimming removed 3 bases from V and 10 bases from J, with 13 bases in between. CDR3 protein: CASSEEMGTEQFF. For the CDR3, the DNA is TGTGCCAGCAGTGAGGAGATGGGGACAGAGCAGTTCTTC.

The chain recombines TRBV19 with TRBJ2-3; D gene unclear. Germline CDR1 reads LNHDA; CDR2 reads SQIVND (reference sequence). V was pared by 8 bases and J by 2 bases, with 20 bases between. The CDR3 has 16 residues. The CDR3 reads CASGARTSSNTDTQYF. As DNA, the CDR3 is TGTGCCAGTGGAGCCCGAACCAGTTCGAACACAGATACGCAGTATTTT.

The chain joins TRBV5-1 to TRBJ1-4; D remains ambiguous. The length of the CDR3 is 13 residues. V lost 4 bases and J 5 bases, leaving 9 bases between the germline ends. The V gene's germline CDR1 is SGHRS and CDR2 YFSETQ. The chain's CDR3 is CASSPRINEKLFF. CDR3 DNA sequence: TGCGCCAGCAGCCCCCGGATAAATGAAAAACTGTTTTTT.

The CDR3 sequence is CASVLSRARDGYTF. The CDR3 DNA reads as TGTGCCAGTGTCCTAAGCCGTGCGCGAGATGGCTACACCTTC. J is TRBJ1-2 and V is TRBV7-2; D unresolved. V was pared by 9 bases and J by 6 bases, with 20 bases between. Germline loops: CDR1 SGHTA, CDR2 FQGNSA. The CDR3 sequence is 14 residues long.

The CDR3 sequence: CASSSLAGVFSYEQYF. The CDR3 DNA is TGTGCCAGCAGCTCTTTAGCGGGGGTATTCTCCTACGAGCAGTACTTC. J is TRBJ2-7 and V is TRBV5-6; 9 nucleotides line up with TRBD2. This CDR3 region has 16 residues. Germline lookup yields CDR1 SGHDT and CDR2 YYEEEE. V was pared by 3 bases and J by 0 bases, with 7 bases of the junction left unmatched.

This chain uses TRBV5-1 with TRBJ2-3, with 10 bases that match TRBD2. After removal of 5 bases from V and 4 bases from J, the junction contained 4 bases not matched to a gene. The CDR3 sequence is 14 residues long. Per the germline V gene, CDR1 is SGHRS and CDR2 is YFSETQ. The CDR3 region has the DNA TGCGCCAGCAGAATCCTAGCGGGGGCAGATACGCAGTATTTT. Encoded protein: CASRILAGADTQYF.

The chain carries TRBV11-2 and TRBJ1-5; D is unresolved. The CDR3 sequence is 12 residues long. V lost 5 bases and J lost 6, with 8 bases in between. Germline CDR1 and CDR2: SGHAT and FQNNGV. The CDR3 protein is CASSHAGQPQHF. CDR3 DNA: TGTGCCAGCAGCCATGCAGGTCAGCCCCAGCATTTT.

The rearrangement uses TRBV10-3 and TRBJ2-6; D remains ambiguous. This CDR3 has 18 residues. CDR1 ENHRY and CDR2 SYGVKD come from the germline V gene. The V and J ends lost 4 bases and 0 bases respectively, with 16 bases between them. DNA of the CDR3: TGTGCCATCAGTGGTATTAGTGACCGCCGCTCTGGGGCCAACGTCCTGACTTTC. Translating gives CAISGISDRRSGANVLTF.

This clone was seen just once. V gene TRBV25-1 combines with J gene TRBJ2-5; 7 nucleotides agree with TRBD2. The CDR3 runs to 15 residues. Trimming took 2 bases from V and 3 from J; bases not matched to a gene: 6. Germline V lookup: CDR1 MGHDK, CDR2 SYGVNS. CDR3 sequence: CASSEGEGSEETQYF. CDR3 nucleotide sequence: TGTGCCAGCAGTGAAGGGGAGGGGTCGGAAGAGACCCAGTACTTC.

This chain's CDR3 is CASSEWGGANEKLFF. The CDR3 coding sequence is TGTGCCAGCAGTGAATGGGGGGGGGCTAATGAAAAACTGTTTTTT. V gene TRBV2 combines with J gene TRBJ1-4, with a possible D match to TRBD1 (5 bases). Germline CDR1 reads SNHLY; CDR2 reads FYNNEI. Trimming stripped 2 bases from V and 3 bases from J, with 10 bases between. The CDR3 is 15 residues long.

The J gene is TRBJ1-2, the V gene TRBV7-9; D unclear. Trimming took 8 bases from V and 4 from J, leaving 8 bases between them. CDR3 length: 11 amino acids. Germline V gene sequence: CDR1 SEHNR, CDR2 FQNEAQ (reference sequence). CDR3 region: CASFNVYGYTF. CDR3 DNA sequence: TGTGCCAGCTTTAACGTCTATGGCTACACCTTC.

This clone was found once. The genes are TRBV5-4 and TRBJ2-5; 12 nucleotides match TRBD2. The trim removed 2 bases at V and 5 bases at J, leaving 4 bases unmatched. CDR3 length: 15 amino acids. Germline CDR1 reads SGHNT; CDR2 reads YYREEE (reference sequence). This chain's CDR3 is CASSLRLAGDETQYF. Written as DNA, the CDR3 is TGTGCCAGCAGCTTAAGACTAGCGGGGGACGAGACCCAGTACTTC.

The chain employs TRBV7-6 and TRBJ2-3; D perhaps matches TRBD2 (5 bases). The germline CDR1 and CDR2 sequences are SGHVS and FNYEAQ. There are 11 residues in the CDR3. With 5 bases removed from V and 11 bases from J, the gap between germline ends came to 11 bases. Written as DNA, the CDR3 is TGTGCCAGCAGCCTACGGGATGAGCAGTATTTT. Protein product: CASSLRDEQYF.

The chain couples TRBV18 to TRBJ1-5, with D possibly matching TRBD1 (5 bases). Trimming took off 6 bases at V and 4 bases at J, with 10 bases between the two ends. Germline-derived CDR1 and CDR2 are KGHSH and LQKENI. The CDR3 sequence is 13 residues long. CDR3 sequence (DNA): TGTGCCAGCTCCCGGGACGGTAATCAGCCCCAGCATTTT. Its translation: CASSRDGNQPQHF.

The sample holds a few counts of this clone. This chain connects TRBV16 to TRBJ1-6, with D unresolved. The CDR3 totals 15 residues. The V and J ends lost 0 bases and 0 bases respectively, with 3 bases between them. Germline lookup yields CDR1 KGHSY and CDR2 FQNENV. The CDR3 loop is CASSQSDSYNSPLHF. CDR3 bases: TGTGCCAGCAGCCAATCCGACTCCTATAATTCACCCCTCCACTTT.

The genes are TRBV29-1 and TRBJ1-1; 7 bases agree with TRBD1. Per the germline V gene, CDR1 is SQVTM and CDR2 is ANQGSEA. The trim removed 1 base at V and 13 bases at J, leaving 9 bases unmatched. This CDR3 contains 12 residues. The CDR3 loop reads CSVEVAGGVGFF. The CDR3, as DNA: TGCAGCGTTGAAGTAGCAGGGGGTGTGGGTTTCTTT.

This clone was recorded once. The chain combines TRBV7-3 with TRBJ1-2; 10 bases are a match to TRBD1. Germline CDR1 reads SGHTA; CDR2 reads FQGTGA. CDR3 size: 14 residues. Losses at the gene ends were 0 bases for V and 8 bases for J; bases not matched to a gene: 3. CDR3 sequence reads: CASSLTGTGDGYTF. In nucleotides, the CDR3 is TGTGCCAGCAGCTTAACCGGGACAGGGGACGGCTACACCTTC.

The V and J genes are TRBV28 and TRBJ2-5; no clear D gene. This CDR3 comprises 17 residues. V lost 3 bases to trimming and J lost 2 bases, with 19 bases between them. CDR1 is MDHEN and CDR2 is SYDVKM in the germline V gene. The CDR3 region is CASSFLGLGRSQETQYF. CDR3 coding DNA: TGTGCCAGCAGTTTTTTAGGTCTCGGAAGATCGCAAGAGACCCAGTACTTC. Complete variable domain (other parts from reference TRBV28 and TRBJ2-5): DVKVTQSSRYLVKRTGEKVFLECVQDMDHENMFWYRQDPGLGLRLIYFSYDVKMKEKGDIPEGYSVSREKKERFSLILESASTNQTSMYLCASSFLGLGRSQETQYFGPGTRLLVL.

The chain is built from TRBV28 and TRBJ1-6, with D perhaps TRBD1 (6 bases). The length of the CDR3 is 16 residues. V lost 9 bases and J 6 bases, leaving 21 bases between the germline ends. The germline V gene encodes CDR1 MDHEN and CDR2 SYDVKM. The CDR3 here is CASRKGGGHPNSPLHF. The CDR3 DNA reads TGTGCCAGTCGAAAAGGAGGGGGACACCCTAATTCACCCCTCCACTTT. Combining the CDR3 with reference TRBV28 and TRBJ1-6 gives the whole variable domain DVKVTQSSRYLVKRTGEKVFLECVQDMDHENMFWYRQDPGLGLRLIYFSYDVKMKEKGDIPEGYSVSREKKERFSLILESASTNQTSMYLCASRKGGGHPNSPLHFGNGTRLTVT.